The sequence of this T cell receptor beta chain was determined in a study of Ad26.COV2.S vaccination and SARS-CoV-2 variants. On the study more broadly: Intramuscular Ad26.COV2.S at 5x10^10 or 1x10^11 viral particles. General study findings and limits: The TCR-based breadth and depth measures might underestimate overall T cell responses.

The treatment: around 19 received Ad26.COV2.S at low or high dose, single or two shots; about 5 received placebo; per-sample allocation not given. Sampling was done on day 63 after the first vaccine or placebo injection. Ad26 vector vaccine expressed Wuhan-strain SARS-CoV-2 spike. Of note for this clone: Its antigen is unknown.

Trimming stripped 3 bases from V and 8 bases from J, with 14 bases between. Germline-derived CDR1 and CDR2 are SEHNR and FQNEAQ (reference sequence). This CDR3 contains 14 residues. The data were produced by immunoSEQ multiplex PCR, yet TCRdb's version contains in-frame clones alone and is incomplete. Of roughly 350,000 clones in the sample, roughly 90% are singletons; the top ten hold 6.4%. The clonotype originates from a person between 18 and 59 years old who received the Ad26.COV2.S COVID-19 vaccine or a placebo. The sample in question was peripheral blood, obtained in a trial of Ad26.COV2.S vaccine versus placebo. The gene calls are TRBV7-9 and TRBJ2-1; D may be TRBD2 (6 bases). This CDR3 reads CASSFSDSSDEQFF. The DNA for the CDR3 is TGTGCCAGCAGCTTCTCGGACTCTAGCGATGAGCAGTTCTTC.